The clone carrying this T cell receptor (beta chain) is deemed medium-sized. The data stem from a study of blood T cell repertoires in COVID-19. Study-wide context: Acute and convalescent COVID-19 specimens originated in the United States, Italy and Spain. From T cells, B-cell-depleted T cells, or PBMCs came the material, which was cDNA or gDNA.

Under the authors' procedure: Estimates of nucleated cell counts were drawn from the amplification of reference gene primers. Only in-frame clones appear in the TCRdb table, and some are missing; sequencing was by immunoSEQ multiplex PCR. V and J calls and clone size come straight from that table; D and trimming were deduced from the DNA. The sample holds 70,000 to 90,000 clones; over 70% are singletons and the top ten take 15% to 20%. Sequencing was done on a sample of peripheral blood. The sequence derives from a human donor in a cohort sampled during active COVID-19.

In DNA, the CDR3 is TGTGCCAGTAACAGGGGTTTTAATCAGCCCCAGCATTTT. Amino acids: CASNRGFNQPQHF. V gene TRBV19 combines with J gene TRBJ1-5, with TRBD1 identical over 7 bases. The CDR3 runs to 13 residues. Germline CDR1 reads LNHDA; CDR2 reads SQIVND (reference sequence). Trimming at V came to 7 bases and at J to 4 bases, leaving 4 bases not matched to a gene.